This T cell receptor beta chain was obtained from a study of shared clonotypes between healthy human individuals (TCRdb year 2020). Turning to the overall study: A few men and a couple of women, aged 18 to 49 years, made up the cohort. For each donor, three plates each were used for CD4 naive and CD4 memory, two plates were used for CD8 naive, and one plate was used for CD8 memory. To estimate repertoire size and how much clonotype sharing occurs between individuals, the study deeply sequenced the blood TCR repertoires of several healthy adults. Different laboratories and diverse techniques were used to prepare libraries and sequence TCR repertoires, to increase sequencing depth and limit assay-specific biases. Per donor, leukapheresis produced somewhere between about 0.9 and 9 billion PBMCs. Study-level results and caveats: Naive subsets generally had larger estimated clonotype richness than memory subsets. When several donors were compared, the shared fraction of clonotypes was about 5.2% for naive CD4, over 3% for naive CD8, 2.3% for memory CD4, and roughly 0.4% for memory CD8. Pairwise subsampling led to the expectation that sequencing depth would affect the degree of clonotype sharing among donors. Rarefaction of sorted-subset datasets indicated incomplete sequencing despite the large sequencing depth. Sampling was restricted to blood, and TCR repertoires in tissues likely differ from the TCR repertoires found in blood. Compared with non-shared clonotypes, clonotypes shared by all four sorted-subset donors had higher generation probabilities. Because the study included only a small number of donors, the genetic and exposure-history diversity represented was limited.

Measured from the cysteine to the phenylalanine, the CDR3 is 13 residues long. The kept DNA is CDR3 alone, 39 bases in frame from the first base. As encoded in the germline V gene, CDR1 is SGHRS while CDR2 is YFSETQ. V is reduced by 1 base and J by 1 base, leaving a spacing of 5 bases between them. CD8 naive samples consisted of CD45RO-negative cells that were positively selected for CCR7, yielding a CD45RA+CCR7+ population without TemRA cells. The donors were healthy, HIV-negative adults with no recently reported acute infections or vaccinations. Every donor was a Caucasian adult residing in Nashville, Tennessee, USA. After blood collection by leukapheresis, PBMCs were isolated using Ficoll-Histopaque density gradient centrifugation and then cryopreserved in the vapor phase of liquid nitrogen. Purity and quantity of every magnetically sorted T cell population were checked by analytical flow cytometry. Each sorted fraction had its genomic DNA isolated and then quantified by UV absorbance on a Nanodrop 2000c.

As regards this clone: Its antigen has not been determined. No per-base quality is available; no much larger clone lies one base away. Additional DNA sequences in this sample encode the identical CDR3.

TCR CDR3 regions were amplified from genomic DNA by multiplex PCR using the deep immunoSEQ assay. Extracted genomic DNA from each cell subset was spread evenly across all wells of several immunoSEQ 96-well plates, with each plate serving as a replicate. For sorted subsets, 200 ng of genomic DNA, equivalent to 25,000 to 30,000 T cell genomes, went into each replicate PCR. The purified libraries were quantified using a Qubit 3.0 fluorometer, sized with a Bioanalyzer 2100, and then quantified again using the KAPA Library Quantification kit. Every immunoSEQ 96-well plate was sequenced on a separate single-read 150-cycle Illumina NextSeq 550 flow cell. The authors' analysis ran thus. Because the immunoSEQ output included only junctional sequences and no quality scores, the filtering could not be the same as the filtering used for full-length reads. To assign V/J genes and CDR3, sequences were annotated against IMGT germline references using PyIR, a Python wrapper for IgBLAST v1.9. Any read was removed if the V/J assignment was weak (E-value above 1e-6), the CDR3 was missing, or the read contained stop codons, out-of-frame junctions, or ambiguous translated residues. V3J clonotypes were defined as sequences sharing an identical inferred V gene, J gene, and CDR3 amino acid sequence. The percentage overlap between two repertoires was calculated by dividing the number of shared unique clonotypes by the size of the smaller repertoire. Richness of each repertoire was evaluated using RTK rarefaction, the Chao1 estimator, and Recon v2.1 estimates of unobserved clonotypes. OLGA was used to compute generation probabilities for all TCRbeta clonotypes that the gDNA method yielded from four donors. This immuneACCESS table, as held by TCRdb, lists in-frame sequences with V and J called but not all clones. Of the missing ones, under half trace to an unresolved V gene in checked studies; the others have no known cause. The D gene and trimming were derived from the DNA, and the V and J assignments and clone size from that table. This sample comprises approximately 810,000 clones, approximately 92% of them detected only once. The ten largest clones capture nearly 25% of the sample.

The chain couples TRBV5-1 to TRBJ1-1; a confident D gene designation cannot be given. The clonotype was recovered from a man between 25 and 39 years old in good health. Sequences were obtained from naive CD8+ T cells sorted from blood. The sample's cell subset or site label, decoded: CD45RA+CCR7+. The encoded CDR3 is CASSLTANTEAFF. The bases are TGCGCCAGCAGCTTGACAGCGAACACTGAAGCTTTCTTT. Joined to the reference TRBV5-1 and TRBJ1-1 proteins, this CDR3 gives the full variable domain: KAGVTQTPRYLIKTRGQQVTLSCSPISGHRSVSWYQQTPGQGLQFLFEYFSETQRNKGNFPGRFSGRQFSNSRSEMNVSTLELGDSALYLCASSLTANTEAFFGQGTRLTVV.